This T cell receptor beta chain stems from a study of CD8 T cells in ankylosing spondylitis. Study outcomes and limitations: Characteristic, it appeared, of ankylosing spondylitis blood was a TCR beta motif of fewer than 10 highly homologous variants.

This clonotype has a count of ten or more. The antigen remains undetermined. Trimming cost V 5 bases and J 2 bases; bases outside gene matches: 5. This CDR3 region has 14 residues. CDR1 is LGHDT and CDR2 is YNNKEL in the germline V gene (reference sequence). MiXCR, run by TCRdb on the 5' RACE reads, gives a single entry per CDR3 protein. The sample lists about 360,000 distinct CDR3 sequences; about 15% were seen once. Specimen: blood, either unsorted or a sorted T cell fraction (not recorded which). This chain joins TRBV3-1 and TRBJ2-7, with 8 bases lining up with TRBD1. The receptor was derived from a male donor with ankylosing spondylitis or in good health (not recorded which). CDR3 protein: CASSLGTGPYEQYF. In DNA form, the CDR3 reads TGTGCCAGCAGCTTGGGGACAGGTCCCTACGAGCAGTACTTC.